The sequence of this T cell receptor (beta chain) was determined in a study of cytomegalovirus exposure and HLA in healthy donors. Looking at the study overall: HLA-typed donors were the source of around 85 million unique TCRs held in an early data release. Study-level findings and limits: Per published reports, the classifier diagnosed cytomegalovirus status with high specificity and sensitivity.

The germline V gene encodes CDR1 SGHNT and CDR2 YYREEE (reference sequence). The V gene lost 3 bases and the J gene lost 3 bases, with 7 bases spanning the gap. The CDR3 covers 13 residues. A word on this clone: Its cognate antigen is unknown.

PCR employed 60 Vbeta and 13 Jbeta primers. Libraries were prepared by immunoSEQ multiplex PCR; TCRdb keeps only in-frame clonotypes and omits some of them. The data contain under 200,000 clones, roughly 80% of them singletons. The sequenced sample consisted of PBMCs. The chain couples TRBV5-4 to TRBJ1-3; D is possibly TRBD1 (5 bases). The receptor was derived from a woman in her late teens or twenties in good health and CMV-seronegative. CDR3 bases: TGTGCCAGCAGCTGGAGGGGTGGAAACACCATATATTTT. Its translation: CASSWRGGNTIYF.